One T cell receptor beta chain is described in this entry. This CDR3 is 18 amino acids long. J lost 1 base, V lost 1 base, and 13 bases had no gene match. Germline CDR1 reads SGHRS; CDR2 reads YFSETQ. TCRdb's copy holds only in-frame clones and misses some; the assay was immunoSEQ multiplex PCR. Of 88,000 or so clones in the sample, around 94% were seen once. This entry comes from a study of control samples from healthy donors and cancer patients. This TCR came from a woman under 30 in good health. The sample taken for sequencing was blood. The rearrangement links TRBV5-1 to TRBJ2-7; TRBD2 matches 8 bases. CDR3 loop: CASSLSGGGEFMSYEQYF. The CDR3 nucleotides read TGCGCCAGCAGCTTGTCGGGAGGGGGTGAGTTTATGTCCTACGAGCAGTACTTC.